Listed here are 12 T cell receptor beta chains from one sample, sequenced in a study of cytomegalovirus exposure and HLA in healthy donors. A multiplex PCR was run with 60 Vbeta primers and 13 Jbeta primers. Profiled with immunoSEQ multiplex PCR; TCRdb holds only in-frame clones, not every one. The sample consists of 100,000 to 150,000 clones, 66% of them appearing once. Material: PBMCs. These receptors came from a man aged 18 to 30 in good health and CMV-seronegative.

This chain joins TRBV5-1 and TRBJ2-5; D perhaps matches TRBD2 (5 bases). The CDR3 loop spans 12 amino acids. The V gene's germline CDR1 is SGHRS and CDR2 YFSETQ. Trimming took off 6 bases at V and 5 bases at J, with 11 bases between the two ends. The DNA of the CDR3 is TGCGCCAGCACGATTAGCGAGGAGACCCAGTACTTC. Protein: CASTISEETQYF.

The CDR3 bases are TGTGCCAGCAGCCCGGGACAGGGATTAGATACGCAGTATTTT. Protein product: CASSPGQGLDTQYF. This chain links TRBV7-2 with TRBJ2-3; 9 bases map to TRBD1. The CDR3 has 14 residues. Germline V lookup: CDR1 SGHTA, CDR2 FQGNSA. V lost 5 bases and J lost 5; bases outside the gene matches: 5.

This chain links TRBV5-1 with TRBJ2-5; a weak D match, TRBD2 (8 bases). The CDR3 totals 16 residues. V lost 4 bases, J lost 5 bases, and 21 bases lay in between. The germline gives CDR1 SGHRS, CDR2 YFSETQ. The CDR3 DNA reads TGCGCCAGCAGCATCGGGGGGGTCAGGGGGGACGAGACCCAGTACTTC. Protein sequence: CASSIGGVRGDETQYF.

This clone was seen a handful of times. V usage is TRBV28 and J usage is TRBJ1-1; D is uncertain. The CDR3 consists of 14 residues. V was clipped by 4 bases and J by 1 base, with 10 bases between them. Germline loops: CDR1 MDHEN, CDR2 SYDVKM. The CDR3 reads CASSSSAENTEAFF. The CDR3 bases are TGTGCCAGCAGTTCTTCCGCAGAGAACACTGAAGCTTTCTTT.

The chain joins TRBV5-1 to TRBJ1-1; 8 bases are a match to TRBD1. The CDR3 length is 15 residues. In germline, CDR1 is SGHRS, CDR2 YFSETQ. J was trimmed by 0 bases and V by 2 bases; bases with no gene match: 3. The CDR3 DNA sequence: TGCGCCAGCAGCTTCAGACAGGGGCTGAACACTGAAGCTTTCTTT. Residues: CASSFRQGLNTEAFF.

Concerning this clone itself: The junction shows a germline mismatch at one end, possibly a read error. The chain links TRBV28 to TRBJ2-7; D remains ambiguous. Germline CDR1 reads MDHEN; CDR2 reads SYDVKM. This CDR3 is built from 11 residues. The CDR3 loop is CASSFGSSAHF. The CDR3 DNA reads TGTGCCAGCAGTTTTGGCTCCAGCGCCCACTTC.

This chain links TRBV28 with TRBJ1-5; D perhaps matches TRBD1 (5 bases). Between the trimmed V and J ends, which lost 7 bases and 2 bases, there was a span of 12 bases. Looked up from germline, CDR1 is MDHEN and CDR2 is SYDVKM. CDR3 length equals 14 residues. The CDR3 region has the DNA TGTGCCAGCAACCAGGGAACGCGCAATCAGCCCCAGCATTTT. Protein: CASNQGTRNQPQHF.

The rearrangement joins TRBV4-2 to TRBJ1-4, with D unresolved. The CDR3 extends over 15 amino acids. V was pared by 6 bases and J by 3 bases, with 14 bases between. Germline CDR1 reads LGHNA; CDR2 reads YNFKEQ. The CDR3 sequence: CASSGGTLANEKLFF. CDR3 coding DNA: TGTGCCAGCAGTGGAGGTACACTGGCTAATGAAAAACTGTTTTTT.

V usage is TRBV7-9 and J usage is TRBJ2-5; possibly TRBD2 for D (6 bases). TRBJ2-7 explains the end of the DNA better; the J call may be wrong. Germline-derived CDR1 and CDR2 are SEHNR and FQNEAQ (reference sequence). The CDR3 contains 13 residues. CDR3: CASSPGTWNEQYF. The CDR3 DNA reads TGTGCCAGCAGCCCAGGGACTTGGAACGAGCAGTACTTC.

The rearrangement joins TRBV18 to TRBJ2-3, with a tentative D call TRBD1 (6 bases). The CDR3 is made up of 13 amino acids. Deletions cut 4 bases from V and 4 bases from J, with 9 bases between. The germline V gene encodes CDR1 KGHSH and CDR2 LQKENI. CDR3 coding DNA: TGTGCCAGCTCACAACAGGGTGCAGATACGCAGTATTTT. It codes for CASSQQGADTQYF.

V and J are TRBV6-1 and TRBJ2-7; D is unclear. CDR3 length: 13 amino acids. Germline CDR1 is MNHNS and CDR2 is SASEGT. The ends were cut back, 4 bases at V and 2 bases at J, with 9 bases in the middle. CDR3 in DNA: TGTGCCAGCAGTGCTTCCGGTACCTACGAGCAGTACTTC. It encodes CASSASGTYEQYF.

The table lists this clone with a few counts. The CDR3 spells CASSLELAGGYEQYF. CDR3 DNA: TGCGCCAGCAGCTTGGAACTAGCGGGGGGCTACGAGCAGTACTTC. The chain has TRBV5-1 and TRBJ2-7; 12 bases fit TRBD2. The CDR3 is 15 amino acids. Germline CDR1 and CDR2: SGHRS and YFSETQ. Losses at the gene ends were 0 bases for V and 3 bases for J; bases not matched to a gene: 1.